This T cell receptor beta chain was captured in a study of cytomegalovirus exposure and HLA in healthy donors. This CDR3 region has 14 residues. CDR1 is MDHEN, CDR2 SYDVKM, per germline. V was cut by 7 bases and J by 2 bases, with 15 bases left in between. 13 Jbeta primers and 60 Vbeta primers were used for the PCR. The method was immunoSEQ multiplex PCR; TCRdb's version includes in-frame clones alone and lacks a portion of them. The table records 95,000 to 150,000 clones, approximately 70% of them present only once. The chain links TRBV28 to TRBJ2-7, with D possibly matching TRBD2 (5 bases). Sample: PBMCs. The sequence was collected from a man aged 55-75 years in good health and CMV-seropositive. The CDR3 here is CASKMAGRAYEQYF. For the CDR3, the DNA is TGTGCCAGCAAAATGGCGGGCAGAGCCTACGAGCAGTACTTC.